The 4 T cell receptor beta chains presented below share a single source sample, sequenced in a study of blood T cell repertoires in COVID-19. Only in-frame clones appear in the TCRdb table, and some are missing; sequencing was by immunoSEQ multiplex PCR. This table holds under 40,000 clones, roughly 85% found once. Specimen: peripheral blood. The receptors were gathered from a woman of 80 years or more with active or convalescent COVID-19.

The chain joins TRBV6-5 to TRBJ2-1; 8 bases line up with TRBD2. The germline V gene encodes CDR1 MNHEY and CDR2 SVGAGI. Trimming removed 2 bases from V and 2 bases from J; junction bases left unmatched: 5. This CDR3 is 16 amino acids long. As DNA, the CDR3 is TGTGCCAGCAGTTACGCTAGCGGGCTGGCCTACAATGAGCAGTTCTTC. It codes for CASSYASGLAYNEQFF.

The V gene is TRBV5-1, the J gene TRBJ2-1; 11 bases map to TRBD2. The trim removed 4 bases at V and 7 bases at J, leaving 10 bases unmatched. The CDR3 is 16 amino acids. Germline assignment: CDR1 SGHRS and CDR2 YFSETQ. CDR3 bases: TGCGCCAGCAGCCGCATCCCCCTAGCGGGAGGAAATGAGCAGTTCTTC. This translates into CASSRIPLAGGNEQFF.

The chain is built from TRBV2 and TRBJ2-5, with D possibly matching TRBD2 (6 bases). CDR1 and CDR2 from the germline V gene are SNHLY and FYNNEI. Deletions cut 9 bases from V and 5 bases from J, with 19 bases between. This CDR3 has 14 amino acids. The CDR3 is CASETTRSVETQYF. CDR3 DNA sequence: TGTGCCAGTGAAACGACTAGGTCCGTGGAGACCCAGTACTTC.

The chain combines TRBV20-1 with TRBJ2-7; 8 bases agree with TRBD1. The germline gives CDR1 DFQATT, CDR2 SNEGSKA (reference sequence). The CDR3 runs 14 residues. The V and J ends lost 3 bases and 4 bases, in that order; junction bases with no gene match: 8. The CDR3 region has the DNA TGCAGTGCTAGTTGGCAGGGGGCAGCATACGAGCAGTACTTC. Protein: CSASWQGAAYEQYF.